This T cell receptor beta chain was identified in a study of identical twins. Regarding the study as a whole: The presence of invariant MAIT and iNKT cells could partly confound analyses of zero-insertion sequences.

In this sample, this clonotype turned up a few times. What it binds is unknown. Via MiXCR, TCRdb re-called the 5' RACE reads, giving one row per CDR3 protein. The sample comprises 450,000 or so distinct CDR3 sequences, 14% of which are singletons, and about 0.54% rests with the top ten. Unmatched junction bases numbered 7, after V lost 1 base and J lost 7 bases. From germline, CDR1 is SGHTA and CDR2 FQGNSA. This CDR3 is 17 amino acids long. Separately, the same data were catalogued under a study of yellow fever vaccine responses in identical twins.

This clonotype was sampled from a woman younger than 35 in good health. The specimen sequenced was CD4+ T cells sorted from blood. The chain is built from TRBV7-2 and TRBJ1-6, with 10 bases matching TRBD1. CDR3 nucleotide sequence: TGTGCCAGCAGCTTAGGTTTTAGGGGACAGGGGAATTCACCCCTCCACTTT. Its protein product is CASSLGFRGQGNSPLHF.